The clone carrying this T cell receptor beta chain showed up just once. What it binds is not known. Trimming shortened V by 3 bases and J by 0 bases, and 10 bases separated the two germline ends. The CDR3 consists of 16 residues. In germline, CDR1 is SGHRS, CDR2 YFSETQ. Constant-region reverse primers amplified full-length variable regions, followed by semi-nested Nested Universal Primer A PCR. TCRdb re-analysed the 5' RACE reads in MiXCR, keeping a single row per CDR3 protein. In the table there are just over 60,000 distinct CDR3 sequences, 25% to 30% of which are singletons. Study results and limitations: In terms of TCR gene usage, tumor memory CD4+ T cells clustered together with blood and lymph node memory CD4+ cells, as well as with lymph node naive CD4+ cells. Tumor-infiltrating Treg TCR alpha and beta sequences overlapped most with tumor naive CD4+ T cells, then blood naive.

Naive CD4+ T cells were purified with Tregs depleted by CD25. The origin of this receptor is a female donor with breast cancer. The rearrangement joins TRBV5-1 to TRBJ2-6, with D possibly matching TRBD1 (6 bases). The specimen sequenced was tumor-infiltrating naive CD4+ T cells sorted from the breast tumor. The subset was: naive CD4+ T cells, CD4+CD45RA+CD25-. The CDR3 DNA reads as TGCGCCAGCAGCTGGGGGACACCCTCTGGGGCCAACGTCCTGACTTTC. It translates to CASSWGTPSGANVLTF.